This passage covers 17 T cell receptor beta chains from one sample sequenced in a study of T-cell memory formation after mild COVID-19. One entry per CDR3 protein results from TCRdb running MiXCR on the 5' RACE reads. The repertoire has approximately 340,000 distinct CDR3 sequences, about 16% of them found once; the top ten carry around 20%. Material for sequencing was PBMCs or a T cell subset sorted from them (not recorded which). These receptors originate from a man aged 18 to 29 who had mild COVID-19 (a few samples of this study predate the infection). Cell type and time point are not known.

This chain uses TRBV4-3 with TRBJ2-2; 7 bases match TRBD1. From germline, CDR1 is LGHNA and CDR2 YSLEER. CDR3 length equals 18 residues. V lost 2 bases to trimming and J lost 4 bases; unmatched junction nucleotides: 13. DNA of the CDR3: TGCGCCAGCAGCCAAAGTGGCCGGGGACAGTTCGGCACCGGGGAGCTGTTTTTT. This encodes CASSQSGRGQFGTGELFF.

This clonotype was seen a few times. The CDR3 nucleotides are TGTGCCAGCAGTCCGGGACAGGGTCGGAACAATGAGCAGTTCTTC. This translates into CASSPGQGRNNEQFF. J is TRBJ2-1 and V is TRBV6-4, with 9 bases identical to TRBD1. Germline V gene sequence: CDR1 MRHNA, CDR2 SNTAGT. CDR3 length: 15 amino acids. With V trimmed by 5 bases and J by 5 bases, 7 bases remained unmatched.

The rearrangement joins TRBV10-3 to TRBJ1-2, with 7 bases matching TRBD1. The V and J ends lost 2 bases and 7 bases, in that order; junction bases with no gene match: 10. The CDR3 is 15 amino acids. Germline V lookup: CDR1 ENHRY, CDR2 SYGVKD. The DNA for the CDR3 is TGTGCCATCAGTGAGCCCAGCCGACAGGGAATTGGCTACACCTTC. Translating it yields CAISEPSRQGIGYTF.

The chain carries TRBV5-1 and TRBJ1-4; D remains unclear. The CDR3 sequence is 14 residues long. CDR1 and CDR2 from the germline V gene are SGHRS and YFSETQ. Trimming removed 0 bases from V and 5 bases from J, with 8 bases in between. In DNA form, the CDR3 reads TGCGCCAGCAGCTTGGGCAATCCCAATGAAAAACTGTTTTTT. Translating gives CASSLGNPNEKLFF.

This clonotype was found many times. The V and J genes are TRBV7-6 and TRBJ2-6; D remains ambiguous. Per the germline V gene, CDR1 is SGHVS and CDR2 is FNYEAQ. This CDR3 is built from 15 residues. Trimming shortened V by 5 bases and J by 0 bases, and 8 bases separated the two germline ends. The DNA for the CDR3 is TGTGCCAGCAGCCTAAGCGTCTCTGGGGCCAACGTCCTGACTTTC. Protein product: CASSLSVSGANVLTF. The complete variable domain, with remaining parts taken from reference TRBV7-6 and TRBJ2-6, reads GAGVSQSPRYKVTKRGQDVALRCDPISGHVSLYWYRQALGQGPEFLTYFNYEAQQDKSGLPNDRFSAERPEGSISTLTIQRTEQRDSAMYRCASSLSVSGANVLTFGAGSRLTVL.

V and J are TRBV29-1 and TRBJ1-2, with 8 bases lining up with TRBD1. The germline CDR1 and CDR2 sequences are SQVTM and ANQGSEA. This CDR3 spans 13 amino acids. The trim removed 6 bases at V and 8 bases at J, leaving 11 bases unmatched. The CDR3, as DNA: TGCAGCGTCGTACCCCAGGGGGCAGAAGGCTACACCTTC. This codes for CSVVPQGAEGYTF. The full variable domain, completed using reference TRBV29-1 and TRBJ1-2, is SAVISQKPSRDICQRGTSLTIQCQVDSQVTMMFWYRQQPGQSLTLIATANQGSEATYESGFVIDKFPISRPNLTFSTLTVSNMSPEDSSIYLCSVVPQGAEGYTFGSGTRLTVV.

The chain is built from TRBV7-8 and TRBJ2-2; D possibly corresponds to TRBD1 (5 bases). This CDR3 comprises 15 residues. Germline CDR1 and CDR2: SGHVS and FQNEAQ. V shed 6 bases and J shed 6 bases, with 17 bases lying between them. CDR3 bases: TGTGCCAGCAGGGGGCTTCAGGGTCCTGCCGGGGAGCTGTTTTTT. Amino acids: CASRGLQGPAGELFF. Supplemented by reference TRBV7-8 and TRBJ2-2, the full variable domain reads GAGVSQSPRYKVAKRGQDVALRCDPISGHVSLFWYQQALGQGPEFLTYFQNEAQLDKSGLPSDRFFAERPEGSVSTLKIQRTQQEDSAVYLCASRGLQGPAGELFFGEGSRLTVL.

This clonotype appeared a few times. The chain joins TRBV14 to TRBJ2-1; tentatively, D is TRBD2 (6 bases). Trimming shortened V by 2 bases and J by 6 bases, and 11 bases separated the two germline ends. Germline CDR1 reads SGHDN; CDR2 reads FVKESK. This CDR3 has 14 amino acids. Here the CDR3 DNA reads TGTGCCAGCAGCCAATTAACTAGCCCCAATGAGCAGTTCTTC. Residues: CASSQLTSPNEQFF.

This clonotype was seen a few times. The chain joins TRBV4-1 to TRBJ2-5; 9 nucleotides line up with TRBD1. V shed 2 bases and J 2 bases; nucleotides not matched to a gene: 3. CDR3 length equals 15 residues. CDR1 and CDR2 from the germline V gene are MGHRA and YSYEKL. CDR3 coding DNA: TGCGCCAGCAGCCAACTTGACAGGGGGCAAGAGACCCAGTACTTC. Its translation is CASSQLDRGQETQYF.

This clonotype was seen many times. The chain employs TRBV19 and TRBJ1-1; the D is unclear. V gave up 6 bases and J gave up 2 bases, with 10 bases separating them. Germline V gives CDR1 LNHDA, CDR2 SQIVND (reference sequence). This CDR3 contains 13 residues. The CDR3 bases are TGTGCCAGTAGCCGCGGGGTTAACACTGAAGCTTTCTTT. Translating it yields CASSRGVNTEAFF.

This clonotype was seen ten or more times. The gene calls are TRBV4-2 and TRBJ2-5, with no clear D. Germline lookup yields CDR1 LGHNA and CDR2 YNFKEQ. This CDR3 spans 13 amino acids. With 1 base removed from V and 5 bases from J, the gap between germline ends came to 8 bases. This chain's CDR3 is CASSQGPLETQYF. CDR3 nucleotide sequence: TGTGCCAGCAGCCAAGGACCCCTGGAGACCCAGTACTTC.

This clonotype has just a few counts. V is TRBV6-5 and J is TRBJ2-2; 8 bases map to TRBD2. The length of the CDR3 is 18 residues. The junction had 16 bases not matched to a gene; V was cut back by 4 bases and J by 6 bases. Germline CDR1 and CDR2: MNHEY and SVGAGI. CDR3 region: CASSLVGSYSGRSGELFF. The CDR3 DNA follows: TGTGCCAGCAGTTTAGTCGGGTCTTACAGCGGGAGATCCGGGGAGCTGTTTTTT.

This clonotype was counted between two and nine times. The chain uses TRBV27 and TRBJ2-7; D might be TRBD1 or TRBD2, each matching 6 bases. Per the germline V gene, CDR1 is MNHEY and CDR2 is SMNVEV (reference sequence). This CDR3 region has 19 residues. The V end lost 2 bases, the J end lost 3 bases, and 26 bases lay between the germline ends. The CDR3 protein is CASSLKPSAMGGHFYEQYF. CDR3 DNA: TGTGCCAGCAGTTTAAAGCCGTCCGCGATGGGGGGACACTTCTACGAGCAGTACTTC.

This clonotype has a handful of counts. V usage is TRBV2 and J usage is TRBJ2-7, with D unresolved. The V gene's germline CDR1 is SNHLY and CDR2 FYNNEI. V lost 3 bases and J 3 bases, leaving 18 bases between the germline ends. The CDR3 contains 16 residues. As DNA, the CDR3 is TGTGCCAGCAGTGATGTACTGGGAATAAGCAACTACGAGCAGTACTTC. Encoded protein: CASSDVLGISNYEQYF.

This chain links TRBV7-9 with TRBJ2-7; D remains unclear. Germline-derived CDR1 and CDR2 are SEHNR and FQNEAQ (reference sequence). V was cut by 2 bases and J by 3 bases, with 17 bases left in between. The CDR3 length is 16 residues. For the CDR3, the DNA is TGTGCCAGCAGCTTACACGGCGCCACGCACATCTACGAGCAGTACGTC. Encoded protein: CASSLHGATHIYEQYV.

This sequence joins TRBV6-6 and TRBJ1-2; D uncertain. Trimming shortened V by 2 bases and J by 2 bases, and 9 bases separated the two germline ends. The CDR3 has 14 residues. Germline loops: CDR1 MNHNY, CDR2 SVGAGI (reference sequence). The CDR3 sequence: CASSYKEGNYGYTF. Here the CDR3 DNA reads TGTGCCAGCAGTTACAAGGAAGGGAACTATGGCTACACCTTC.

The chain has TRBV5-1 and TRBJ1-1; TRBD1 aligns across 7 bases. V dropped 5 bases and J dropped 1; count of bases not matched to a gene: 8. Germline CDR1 and CDR2: SGHRS and YFSETQ. There are 15 residues in the CDR3. The CDR3 spells CASRYRGQENTEAFF. The CDR3 nucleotides are TGCGCCAGCAGATACCGTGGACAGGAGAACACTGAAGCTTTCTTT.